This TCR beta chain was identified during a study of blood T cell repertoires in COVID-19. About the study: The origin of the acute and convalescent COVID-19 samples was the United States, Italy and Spain. In each case, the material was cDNA or gDNA derived from T cells, B-cell-depleted T cells, or PBMCs.

Under the authors' procedure: Estimates of nucleated cell counts were drawn from the amplification of reference gene primers. Produced via immunoSEQ multiplex PCR; TCRdb's table is partial and in-frame only. The DNA gave D and trimming, while V, J and clone size come from that table. The sample has about 230,000 clones; roughly 88% are singletons. The germline V and J ends were trimmed by 5 bases and 2 bases, with 13 bases remaining between them. The CDR3 consists of 15 residues. Germline CDR1 and CDR2: MNHEY and SVGEGT. The receptor's source is a man aged 40-49 years with acute or convalescent COVID-19. Sequences were obtained from peripheral blood. This chain uses TRBV6-2 or TRBV6-3 with TRBJ1-3, with D tentatively TRBD1 (5 bases). CDR3 in amino acids: CASSKRQKTGNTIYF. The DNA of the CDR3 is TGTGCCAGCAGTAAACGACAGAAGACTGGAAACACCATATATTTT.